These 22 T cell receptor beta chains share one sample of origin, sequenced in a study of blood T cell repertoires in COVID-19. Method: immunoSEQ multiplex PCR; TCRdb's copy keeps in-frame clones and lacks some. The data contain 100,000 or so clones, about 82% of them singletons. The sequencing input was peripheral blood. These receptors originate from a woman in her sixties or seventies with active or convalescent COVID-19.

In this sample, this clone turned up once. V gene TRBV18 combines with J gene TRBJ1-6, with 7 bases matching TRBD1. The CDR3 is 13 amino acids. Trimming removed 4 bases from V and 8 bases from J; junction bases left unmatched: 2. Germline CDR1 KGHSH, CDR2 LQKENI. The CDR3 nucleotides are TGTGCCAGCTCACGGGGGACAGATTCACCCCTCCACTTT. It specifies CASSRGTDSPLHF.

The genes are TRBV6-6 and TRBJ2-2, with 10 nucleotides matching TRBD2. This CDR3 contains 15 residues. J lost 5 bases, V lost 6 bases, and 6 bases had no gene match. In germline, CDR1 is MNHNY, CDR2 SVGAGI (reference sequence). The CDR3 region is CASSTSGATTGELFF. CDR3 DNA sequence: TGTGCCAGCAGCACTAGCGGGGCAACTACCGGGGAGCTGTTTTTT.

The chain couples TRBV5-6 to TRBJ1-5; 7 bases match TRBD1. Germline trimming cut 6 bases from V and 2 bases from J; bases unmatched to any gene: 5. The germline V gene has CDR1 SGHDT and CDR2 YYEEEE. The CDR3 has 14 residues. In DNA form, the CDR3 reads TGTGCCAGCACCCGAGGGGGCCGCAATCAGCCCCAGCATTTT. Translated, it gives CASTRGGRNQPQHF.

The chain recombines TRBV5-4 with TRBJ2-1; 10 bases fit TRBD1. The germline CDR1 and CDR2 sequences are SGHNT and YYREEE (reference sequence). The CDR3 runs 14 residues. The trim removed 4 bases at V and 8 bases at J, leaving 6 bases unmatched. CDR3: CASSTDRGRDEQFF. In nucleotides, the CDR3 is TGTGCCAGCAGCACTGACAGGGGGCGGGATGAGCAGTTCTTC.

This clone was seen once. The chain is built from TRBV6-5 and TRBJ2-6, with D uncertain. Trimming left V 0 bases short and J 2 bases short, with 5 bases between. The CDR3 is 15 residues long. The V gene's germline CDR1 is MNHEY and CDR2 SVGAGI. The CDR3 sequence: CASSYSPAGANVLTF. In DNA, the CDR3 is TGTGCCAGCAGTTACTCCCCAGCTGGGGCCAACGTCCTGACTTTC.

The gene calls are TRBV10-1 and TRBJ1-2; D is perhaps TRBD1 (5 bases). The CDR3 extends over 13 amino acids. The ends were cut back, 2 bases at V and 2 bases at J, with 6 bases in the middle. The germline V gene has CDR1 WNHNN and CDR2 SYGVQD (reference sequence). The CDR3, as DNA: TGCGCCAGCAGTGAGACAGGCAACTATGGCTACACCTTC. Amino acid sequence: CASSETGNYGYTF.

The chain recombines TRBV7-8 with TRBJ1-1; possible D gene TRBD1, 6 bases. This CDR3 comprises 14 residues. Germline-derived CDR1 and CDR2 are SGHVS and FQNEAQ. Trimming took off 0 bases at V and 1 base at J, with 6 bases between the two ends. Written as DNA, the CDR3 is TGTGCCAGCAGCTTAGCAGGGGGGAACACTGAAGCTTTCTTT. This encodes CASSLAGGNTEAFF.

The chain links TRBV7-9 to TRBJ2-5; 8 positions match TRBD2. Trimming removed 3 bases from V and 1 base from J; junction bases left unmatched: 1. Germline V gene data show CDR1 as SEHNR and CDR2 as FQNEAQ (reference sequence). CDR3 size: 14 residues. The CDR3 DNA reads TGTGCCAGCAGCTTCCGGGGGGGCCAAGAGACCCAGTACTTC. Amino acid sequence: CASSFRGGQETQYF.

V is TRBV2 and J is TRBJ1-1, with D tentatively TRBD1 (5 bases). Trimming removed 6 bases at V and 0 bases at J, with 17 bases between. The CDR3 sequence is 16 residues long. Germline CDR1 reads SNHLY; CDR2 reads FYNNEI. In DNA, the CDR3 is TGTGCCAGCAGCCCCAATATCAGGGCGCTGAACACTGAAGCTTTCTTT. Translating gives CASSPNIRALNTEAFF. The full variable domain, completed using reference TRBV2 and TRBJ1-1, is EPEVTQTPSHQVTQMGQEVILRCVPISNHLYFYWYRQILGQKVEFLVSFYNNEISEKSEIFDDQFSVERPDGSNFTLKIRSTKLEDSAMYFCASSPNIRALNTEAFFGQGTRLTVV.

This chain uses TRBV25-1 with TRBJ2-5; D is perhaps TRBD2 (7 bases). The germline V gene encodes CDR1 MGHDK and CDR2 SYGVNS. Trimming left V 1 base short and J 5 bases short, with 11 bases between. CDR3 length: 14 residues. The DNA of the CDR3 is TGTGCCAGCAGTGAATGGGGGGGGCGGGAGACCCAGTACTTC. Protein product: CASSEWGGRETQYF.

The chain is built from TRBV10-1 and TRBJ2-6; perhaps TRBD1 as D (5 bases). Looked up from germline, CDR1 is WNHNN and CDR2 is SYGVQD (reference sequence). This CDR3 has 14 residues. Trimming took 4 bases from V and 3 from J, leaving 7 bases between them. In nucleotides, the CDR3 is TGCGCCAGCAGTGCAGGGTATGGGGCCAACGTCCTGACTTTC. This gives the protein CASSAGYGANVLTF.

This clone is a singleton in its sample. The genes are TRBV5-4 and TRBJ2-4; D might be TRBD1 (6 bases). Looked up from germline, CDR1 is SGHNT and CDR2 is YYREEE (reference sequence). This CDR3 has 20 residues. Deletions cut 7 bases from V and 2 bases from J, with 31 bases between. The CDR3, as DNA: TGTGCCAGCCTGCAGTCCCGGGACACGGACTCCCTTCTGACCAAAAACATTCAGTACTTC. Its translation: CASLQSRDTDSLLTKNIQYF.

The J gene is TRBJ1-1, the V gene TRBV4-1; tentative D call: TRBD1 (5 bases). V lost 0 bases and J 4 bases, leaving 6 bases between the germline ends. This CDR3 has 13 amino acids. The germline V gene encodes CDR1 MGHRA and CDR2 YSYEKL. The CDR3, as DNA: TGCGCCAGCAGCCAAGATAGGGGCACTGAAGCTTTCTTT. It yields the protein CASSQDRGTEAFF.

V is TRBV6-5 and J is TRBJ1-1, with D possibly TRBD1 on 5 matching bases. The V gene lost 0 bases and the J gene lost 1 base, with 9 bases spanning the gap. This CDR3 has 15 amino acids. The germline V gene has CDR1 MNHEY and CDR2 SVGAGI. CDR3 in DNA: TGTGCCAGCAGTTACTCGTGGGGGGAGAACACTGAAGCTTTCTTT. Translated: CASSYSWGENTEAFF.

The V call is TRBV28, the J call TRBJ1-4; TRBD1 aligns across 7 bases. Per germline, CDR1 MDHEN and CDR2 SYDVKM. Trimming took 5 bases from V and 0 from J; bases not matched to a gene: 9. This CDR3 region has 17 residues. The CDR3 DNA reads TGTGCCAGCAGTCCATTCAGACAGGGTGCAACTAATGAAAAACTGTTTTTT. It encodes CASSPFRQGATNEKLFF. Combining the CDR3 with reference TRBV28 and TRBJ1-4 gives the whole variable domain DVKVTQSSRYLVKRTGEKVFLECVQDMDHENMFWYRQDPGLGLRLIYFSYDVKMKEKGDIPEGYSVSREKKERFSLILESASTNQTSMYLCASSPFRQGATNEKLFFGSGTQLSVL.

The V call is TRBV4-3, the J call TRBJ1-4; TRBD1 agrees at 7 bases. Germline CDR1 LGHNA, CDR2 YSLEER. The V segment lost 0 bases and the J segment 5 bases; nucleotides outside the gene matches: 3. The CDR3 contains 15 residues. CDR3 sequence (DNA): TGCGCCAGCAGCCAAGATGAGGGGGCGAATGAAAAACTGTTTTTT. Translated, it gives CASSQDEGANEKLFF.

This chain uses TRBV5-1 with TRBJ2-2; 7 bases are shared with TRBD1. V lost 6 bases to trimming and J lost 6 bases; unmatched junction nucleotides: 8. Germline V gives CDR1 SGHRS, CDR2 YFSETQ. The CDR3 is 14 amino acids. CDR3 protein: CASIDLTGPGELFF. DNA of the CDR3: TGCGCCAGCATTGACTTGACAGGGCCCGGGGAGCTGTTTTTT.

The sample holds a few counts of this clone. V usage is TRBV10-3 and J usage is TRBJ1-4; 11 positions match TRBD1. The germline gives CDR1 ENHRY, CDR2 SYGVKD. The CDR3 has 14 residues. The V and J ends lost 6 bases and 5 bases, in that order; junction bases with no gene match: 2. The CDR3 here is CAIRGQGENEKLFF. CDR3 DNA sequence: TGTGCCATCAGGGGACAGGGGGAGAATGAAAAACTGTTTTTT.

The chain joins TRBV4-2 to TRBJ2-2; 9 positions match TRBD2. The CDR3 has 16 residues. Germline loops: CDR1 LGHNA, CDR2 YNFKEQ. The ends lost 1 base at V and 6 bases at J; junction bases unmatched: 6. The CDR3 loop reads CASSQGFGGGAGELFF. The DNA of the CDR3 is TGTGCCAGCAGCCAAGGTTTCGGCGGGGGGGCCGGGGAGCTGTTTTTT.

In regard to this clone: This same CDR3 is encoded by further DNA sequences in the sample. The genes are TRBV18 and TRBJ2-3; 10 bases align to TRBD2. CDR1 is KGHSH, CDR2 LQKENI, per germline. J gave up 1 base and V 3 bases, and 1 base lay outside the gene matches. The CDR3 sequence is 15 residues long. CDR3 DNA sequence: TGTGCCAGCTCACCTACTAGCGGGGGCACAGATACGCAGTATTTT. It codes for CASSPTSGGTDTQYF.

This chain uses TRBV2 with TRBJ1-4, with 8 positions matching TRBD1. From germline, CDR1 is SNHLY and CDR2 FYNNEI. The CDR3 spans 14 residues. V dropped 10 bases and J dropped 4; count of bases not matched to a gene: 8. CDR3 amino acids: CATNQGANNEKLFF. The CDR3 DNA follows: TGTGCCACGAATCAGGGGGCTAATAATGAAAAACTGTTTTTT.

This chain connects TRBV28 to TRBJ2-7; 9 nucleotides agree with TRBD1. J gave up 12 bases and V 3 bases, and 12 bases lay outside the gene matches. The CDR3 covers 14 residues. In germline, CDR1 is MDHEN, CDR2 SYDVKM. The CDR3 DNA reads as TGTGCCAGCAGTTTCCGAGCCAAGCTACAGGGGGCGTACTTC. This codes for CASSFRAKLQGAYF.